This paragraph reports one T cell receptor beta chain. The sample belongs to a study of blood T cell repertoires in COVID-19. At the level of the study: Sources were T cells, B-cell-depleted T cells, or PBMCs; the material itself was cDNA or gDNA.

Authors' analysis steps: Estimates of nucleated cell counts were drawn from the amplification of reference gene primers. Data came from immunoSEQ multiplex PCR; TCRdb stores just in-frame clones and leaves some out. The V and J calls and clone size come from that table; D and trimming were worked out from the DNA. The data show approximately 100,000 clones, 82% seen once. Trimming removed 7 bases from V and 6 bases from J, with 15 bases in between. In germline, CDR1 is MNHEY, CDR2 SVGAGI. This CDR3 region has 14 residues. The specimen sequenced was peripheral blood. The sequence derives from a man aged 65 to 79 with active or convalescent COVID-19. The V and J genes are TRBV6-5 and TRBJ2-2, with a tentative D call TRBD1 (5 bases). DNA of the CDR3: TGTGCCAGCACCTCGACCCTAGGGGCCGGGGAGCTGTTTTTT. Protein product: CASTSTLGAGELFF.